These T cell receptor beta chains were read from a single sample in a study of T cell responses to AZD1222 COVID-19 vaccine. Clones were read by immunoSEQ multiplex PCR, and TCRdb kept only the in-frame ones, dropping some. The sample yields some 150,000 clones, about 85% seen once. Specimen: peripheral blood, collected after recovery from COVID-19. The source is an adult who had recovered from COVID-19. Both conserved end residues are part of each CDR3. A D gene is named only where the DNA matches it firmly. Rows may omit the clone size; those that give it use once, few, many or a size class.

d_call,v_call,j_call,clone_size,cdr3_nt,cdr3_aa
.,TRBV6-5,TRBJ1-6,.,TGTGCCAGCGGGGAGACCTATAATTCACCCCTCCACTTT,CASGETYNSPLHF
.,TRBV2,TRBJ1-2,.,TGTGCCAGCATGGCGACGGGCTACACCTTC,CASMATGYTF
TRBD2,TRBV5-6,TRBJ2-1,.,TGTGCCAGCAGCGAACTAGCGGGAGCATTCTCCTACAATGAGCAGTTCTTC,CASSELAGAFSYNEQFF
.,TRBV29-1,TRBJ1-2,.,TGCAGCGTTCATCCGACGGTGAACTATGGCTACACCTTC,CSVHPTVNYGYTF
.,TRBV6-5,TRBJ2-7,.,TGTGCCAGCAGTTACCCCACCTACGAGCAGTACTTC,CASSYPTYEQYF
TRBD2,TRBV24-1,TRBJ2-2,.,TGTGCCACCAGTGTGAGGACTAGCAACACCGGGGAGCTGTTTTTT,CATSVRTSNTGELFF
.,TRBV19,TRBJ1-3,.,TGTGCCAGTAGTATTGGCCTCGGACGGACCTCTGGAAACACCATATATTTT,CASSIGLGRTSGNTIYF
.,TRBV4-2,TRBJ2-7,.,TGTGCCAGCAGCCAAGATGAGATGGGGTCTTACGAGCAGTACTTC,CASSQDEMGSYEQYF
TRBD2,TRBV3-1/TRBV3-2,TRBJ2-5,.,TGTGCCAGCAGCCCGGGACTAGCGGGAGAAGAAAGGTGGGTCCAAGAGACCCAGTACTTC,CASSPGLAGEERWVQETQYF
.,TRBV7-2,TRBJ2-5,.,TGTGCCAGCAACCAAAGGGGCCTAGGAGCGCCACAAGAGACCCAGTACTTC,CASNQRGLGAPQETQYF
TRBD1,TRBV6-1,TRBJ1-6,.,TGTGCCAGCAGTGAACGGACAGGGCTAATTTCACCCCTCCACTTT,CASSERTGLISPLHF
.,TRBV3-1/TRBV3-2,TRBJ1-5,.,TGTGCCAGCAGTCTAAGTGGAGCCAGCAATCAGCCCCAGCATTTT,CASSLSGASNQPQHF
TRBD1,TRBV10-1,TRBJ2-1,.,TGCGCCAGCAGCTACGTCCGGGACAGGGGCTACAATGAGCAGTTCTTC,CASSYVRDRGYNEQFF
.,TRBV5-4,TRBJ2-1,.,TGTGCCAGCAGCTTGGAGGGGGGCTACAATGAGCAGTTCTTC,CASSLEGGYNEQFF
.,TRBV5-1,TRBJ2-1,.,TGCGCCAGCAGCCGGGGGCAGTTTTCGGGGGCTGAGCAGTTCTTC,CASSRGQFSGAEQFF
.,TRBV10-1,TRBJ2-7,.,TGCGCCAGCAGTGTATCTGGCGGTGGCGAGCAGTACTTC,CASSVSGGGEQYF
.,TRBV27,TRBJ2-3,few,TGTGCCAGCAGTTTATCGGGGGATACGCAGTATTTT,CASSLSGDTQYF
.,TRBV7-9,TRBJ2-7,.,TGTGCCAGCAGCTTATCTAGCACGCGACTAGCCTACGAGCAGTACTTC,CASSLSSTRLAYEQYF
TRBD1,TRBV6-2/TRBV6-3,TRBJ2-3,few,TGTGCCAGCAGTTACCGGGGACAGACGCTACCAGATACGCAGTATTTT,CASSYRGQTLPDTQYF
TRBD1,TRBV5-1,TRBJ2-7,.,TGCGCCAGCAGCCCGGACAGGGTTTACGAGCAGTACTTC,CASSPDRVYEQYF
.,TRBV6-1,TRBJ1-5,.,TGTGCCAGCAGTGAGTCGTCGGGGAATCAGCCCCAGCATTTT,CASSESSGNQPQHF
TRBD2,TRBV9,TRBJ2-5,.,TGTGCCAGCAGCGTAGATAGCGGGGGGCTACAAGAGACCCAGTACTTC,CASSVDSGGLQETQYF
.,TRBV14,TRBJ2-7,.,TGTGCCAGCAGCCAACGGAGGGGGCGATACGAGCAGTACTTC,CASSQRRGRYEQYF
TRBD1,TRBV7-9,TRBJ2-7,.,TGTGCCAGCAGCACTACCGGGACAGGGGGGTACGAGCAGTACTTC,CASSTTGTGGYEQYF
.,TRBV2,TRBJ1-2,.,TGTGCCAGCAGTGAATCCAGAATCCTCTCCGGCTACACCTTC,CASSESRILSGYTF